This entry lists 27 T cell receptor beta chains sequenced from one sample in a study of T cells in Graves' hyperthyroidism and ophthalmopathy. RNA transcripts provided the source from which TCR beta CDR3 regions were amplified. In the first-round RT-PCR of the TCR CDR3, the HTBI primer set was used. Each CDR3 protein is one row after TCRdb ran MiXCR on the multiplex PCR reads. The data show 550,000 to 800,000 distinct CDR3 sequences, roughly a sixth seen once. Sequenced material: blood. The receptors derive from a man aged 50 or older with Graves' hyperthyroidism.

This rearrangement joins TRBV29-1 to TRBJ2-1; TRBD1 or TRBD2 may be the D gene (5 bases each). There are 14 residues in the CDR3. Germline V gene lookup returns CDR1 SQVTM and CDR2 ANQGSEA. The V and J ends lost 2 bases and 2 bases respectively, with 10 bases between them. The CDR3 DNA sequence: TGCAGCGTTGAATCGGGGACGGCCTACAATGAGCAGTTCTTC. This gives the protein CSVESGTAYNEQFF.

This chain joins TRBV6-1 and TRBJ2-6; D is uncertain. The V end lost 6 bases, the J end lost 4 bases, and 10 bases lay between the germline ends. The CDR3 runs to 14 residues. Germline CDR1 is MNHNS and CDR2 is SASEGT. The CDR3 DNA sequence: TGTGCCAGCAGCATACACGGCGGGGCCAACGTCCTGACTTTC. It yields the protein CASSIHGGANVLTF.

This clonotype appeared once. One end of the junction fails to match germline, which may point to a read error. The V call is TRBV19, the J call TRBJ1-2; TRBD1 agrees at 7 bases. CDR1 LNHDA and CDR2 SQIVND come from the germline V gene (reference sequence). The CDR3 runs 15 residues. The CDR3, as DNA: TGTGCCAGTAGTATAGGGGGACAGCACTACTACGGCTACACCTTC. Its protein product is CASSIGGQHYYGYTF.

In its sample, this clonotype was seen many times. The germline gene is not matched at one end of the junction; a read error may be the cause. Here the CDR3 reads CAASRDLGSGETQYF. Written as DNA, the CDR3 is TGTGCCGCCAGCAGAGATTTGGGGAGTGGAGAGACCCAGTACTTC. V gene TRBV15 combines with J gene TRBJ2-5, with D possibly matching TRBD2 (5 bases). The CDR3 contains 15 residues. Germline lookup yields CDR1 LNHNV and CDR2 YYDKDF (reference sequence). Supplemented by reference TRBV15 and TRBJ2-5, the full variable domain reads DAMVIQNPRYQVTQFGKPVTLSCSQTLNHNVMYWYQQKSSQAPKLLFHYYDKDFNNEADTPDNFQSRRPNTSFCFLDIRSPGLGDTAMYLCAASRDLGSGETQYFGPGTRLLVL.

This clonotype occurred a few times. This chain joins TRBV28 and TRBJ2-7, with a possible D match to TRBD1 (6 bases). V was pared by 2 bases and J by 3 bases, with 14 bases between. Germline CDR1 reads MDHEN; CDR2 reads SYDVKM. The CDR3 length is 15 residues. The CDR3, as DNA: TGTGCCAGCAGTTTAGGAGATGACAGGCTCTACGAGCAGTACTTC. Its protein is CASSLGDDRLYEQYF.

The V and J genes are TRBV27 and TRBJ2-7; 7 bases line up with TRBD1. CDR3 length: 13 residues. Trimming at V came to 6 bases and at J to 6 bases, leaving 8 bases not matched to a gene. Germline CDR1 and CDR2: MNHEY and SMNVEV (reference sequence). This CDR3 is CASRTDRAGEQYF. Written as DNA, the CDR3 is TGTGCCAGCAGAACCGACAGGGCTGGCGAGCAGTACTTC.

This clonotype appeared many times. This chain joins TRBV11-3 and TRBJ2-1, with a tentative D call TRBD2 (5 bases). The CDR3 has 14 amino acids. Germline assignment: CDR1 SGHNT and CDR2 YENEEA. Trimming shortened V by 1 base and J by 5 bases, and 9 bases separated the two germline ends. The CDR3 loop is CASSLGERHNEQFF. In nucleotides, the CDR3 is TGTGCCAGCAGCTTAGGGGAGCGGCACAATGAGCAGTTCTTC.

This clonotype was found many times. This sequence joins TRBV12-3 or TRBV12-4 and TRBJ2-2; no clear D gene. CDR3 length equals 14 residues. The V end lost 6 bases, the J end lost 4 bases, and 12 bases lay between the germline ends. The CDR3 DNA reads as TGTGCCAGCAGCGTCTCACAGAGCACCGGGGAGCTGTTTTTT. It yields the protein CASSVSQSTGELFF.

This clonotype was observed many times. The chain links TRBV24-1 to TRBJ2-3; TRBD1 aligns across 11 bases. CDR1 and CDR2 (germline): KGHDR, SFDVKD. The CDR3 totals 15 residues. Trimming cost V 4 bases and J 6 bases; bases outside gene matches: 5. DNA for the CDR3: TGTGCCACCAGTGACCCGGGACAGGGGGTCGATACGCAGTATTTT. Protein sequence: CATSDPGQGVDTQYF.

The CDR3 nucleotides are TGTGCCAGCAGTTTAGCCGGGACAGGGAGAAGGGAGCAGTACTTC. This encodes CASSLAGTGRREQYF. This rearrangement joins TRBV12-3 or TRBV12-4 to TRBJ2-7, with TRBD1 identical over 9 bases. This CDR3 spans 15 amino acids. V shed 0 bases, J shed 7 bases, and the junction held 7 bases outside the gene matches.

The rearrangement joins TRBV9 to TRBJ1-2; possibly TRBD1 for D (5 bases). V lost 6 bases and J lost 6, with 18 bases in between. From germline, CDR1 is SGDLS and CDR2 YYNGEE. This CDR3 has 14 amino acids. The CDR3 nucleotides read TGTGCCAGCAAGGGGATTGAACGGGGGAATGGCTACACCTTC. Translated, it gives CASKGIERGNGYTF. The complete variable domain, with remaining parts taken from reference TRBV9 and TRBJ1-2, reads DSGVTQTPKHLITATGQRVTLRCSPRSGDLSVYWYQQSLDQGLQFLIQYYNGEERAKGNILERFSAQQFPDLHSELNLSSLELGDSALYFCASKGIERGNGYTFGSGTRLTVV.

This clonotype has a count of ten or more. CDR3 sequence (DNA): TGTGCCTGGGGCCGGGCCCCCGAGGTCGACACCGGGGAGCTGTTTTTT. The encoded protein is CAWGRAPEVDTGELFF. The chain has TRBV30 and TRBJ2-2; D remains ambiguous. Trimming pared 5 bases from V and 3 bases from J, leaving 19 bases between. The CDR3 totals 16 residues. CDR1 is GTSNPN and CDR2 is SVGIG in the germline V gene (reference sequence).

This clonotype was recorded at least ten times. V and J are TRBV7-9 and TRBJ2-7; possible D gene TRBD2, 6 bases. The CDR3 is 15 residues long. Per the germline V gene, CDR1 is SEHNR and CDR2 is FQNEAQ (reference sequence). The V end was cut by 1 base, the J end by 3 bases, with 13 bases between. In nucleotides, the CDR3 is TGTGCCAGCAGCTTAGGGGGACTGGGAGGCTACGAGCAGTACTTC. This translates into CASSLGGLGGYEQYF.

In this sample, this clonotype turned up many times. The junction does not match germline at one end; this may be a read error. The gene calls are TRBV5-1 and TRBJ2-7; TRBD2 is a possible D gene (5 bases). Germline CDR1 SGHRS, CDR2 YFSETQ. The CDR3 runs to 14 residues. The DNA of the CDR3 is TGTGCCAGCAGCTTAGGAGGCCGGTCCTACGAGCAGTACTTC. Translation gives CASSLGGRSYEQYF.

The chain uses TRBV30 and TRBJ1-4; 7 nucleotides agree with TRBD1. V lost 2 bases and J lost 2; bases outside the gene matches: 5. Germline V gene sequence: CDR1 GTSNPN, CDR2 SVGIG (reference sequence). The CDR3 length is 15 residues. This chain's CDR3 is CAWSLKGQTNEKLFF. The CDR3 DNA reads TGTGCCTGGAGTCTGAAGGGACAGACTAATGAAAAACTGTTTTTT.

This clonotype turned up a few times. The V gene is TRBV5-1, the J gene TRBJ2-7, with 7 bases fitting TRBD1. The CDR3 sequence is 18 residues long. The V gene end was trimmed by 2 bases and the J gene end by 3 bases; junction bases not matched to a gene: 17. Per germline, CDR1 SGHRS and CDR2 YFSETQ. CDR3 nucleotides: TGCGCCAGCAGCTTTGGAGACCGGACAGGTCCGGAAGACTACGAGCAGTACTTC. Translation: CASSFGDRTGPEDYEQYF. The full variable domain, in which reference TRBV5-1 and TRBJ2-7 provide the parts outside the CDR3, is KAGVTQTPRYLIKTRGQQVTLSCSPISGHRSVSWYQQTPGQGLQFLFEYFSETQRNKGNFPGRFSGRQFSNSRSEMNVSTLELGDSALYLCASSFGDRTGPEDYEQYFGPGTRLTVT.

This clonotype showed up many times. V is TRBV7-3 and J is TRBJ2-1; a weak D match, TRBD2 (6 bases). Per the germline V gene, CDR1 is SGHTA and CDR2 is FQGTGA. The CDR3 runs 14 residues. The V and J ends lost 11 bases and 8 bases respectively, with 22 bases between them. CDR3 in amino acids: CASAPGGNGDEQFF. The DNA for the CDR3 is TGTGCCTCGGCTCCGGGCGGGAATGGGGATGAGCAGTTCTTC.

Ten or more counts support this clonotype. The genes are TRBV5-1 and TRBJ1-1; no clear D. V was shortened by 0 bases and J by 3 bases, with 9 bases between the two germline ends. The CDR3 runs 14 residues. Germline-derived CDR1 and CDR2 are SGHRS and YFSETQ. The CDR3 protein is CASSLGRQDTEAFF. DNA for the CDR3: TGCGCCAGCAGCTTGGGGCGCCAGGACACTGAAGCTTTCTTT.

There are many counts of this clonotype. The genes are TRBV2 and TRBJ1-2; tentative D call: TRBD1 (6 bases). The ends were cut back, 3 bases at V and 8 bases at J, with 16 bases in the middle. This CDR3 is 14 amino acids long. Germline CDR1 SNHLY, CDR2 FYNNEI. The DNA of the CDR3 is TGTGCCAGCAGTGACTACAGGGAGGGGCCGGGCTACACCTTC. This translates into CASSDYREGPGYTF.

Many counts were recorded for this clonotype. This chain joins TRBV20-1 and TRBJ1-5, with 7 bases that match TRBD1. With V trimmed by 6 bases and J by 4 bases, 9 bases remained unmatched. The CDR3 is 14 residues long. Germline V CDR1 and CDR2: DFQATT, SNEGSKA (reference sequence). The chain's CDR3 is CSATPGQSNQPQHF. CDR3 coding DNA: TGCAGTGCCACACCGGGACAGTCGAATCAGCCCCAGCATTTT.

The rearrangement links TRBV20-1 to TRBJ1-2, with no clear D. Germline CDR1 and CDR2: DFQATT and SNEGSKA (reference sequence). This CDR3 is built from 15 residues. Trimming stripped 0 bases from V and 1 base from J, with 12 bases between. CDR3 amino acids: CSARDDNALNYGYTF. DNA of the CDR3: TGCAGTGCTAGAGATGATAATGCCCTTAACTATGGCTACACCTTC.

This clonotype was recorded many times. The V gene is TRBV7-9, the J gene TRBJ1-4, with D tentatively TRBD1 (5 bases). CDR1 SEHNR and CDR2 FQNEAQ come from the germline V gene (reference sequence). This CDR3 spans 16 amino acids. V was shortened by 2 bases and J by 7 bases, with 17 bases between the two germline ends. The CDR3 protein is CASSLIAGPNFEKLFF. The CDR3 DNA reads as TGTGCCAGCAGCTTAATAGCGGGACCCAACTTTGAAAAACTGTTTTTT.

This clonotype was recorded at least ten times. The genes are TRBV10-3 and TRBJ1-4, with a possible D match to TRBD1 (6 bases). Trimming took 4 bases from V and 4 from J, leaving 10 bases between them. CDR3 length equals 14 residues. Germline V lookup: CDR1 ENHRY, CDR2 SYGVKD. CDR3: CAISGTVGNEKLFF. The DNA for the CDR3 is TGTGCCATCAGTGGGACAGTCGGTAATGAAAAACTGTTTTTT.

This clonotype has a count of ten or more. This chain connects TRBV2 to TRBJ1-4; D gene uncertain. V gave up 2 bases and J gave up 8 bases, with 9 bases separating them. This CDR3 region has 13 residues. Germline loops: CDR1 SNHLY, CDR2 FYNNEI. CDR3 residues: CASSERVLEKLFF. The CDR3 nucleotides read TGTGCCAGCAGTGAACGGGTTCTCGAAAAACTGTTTTTT.

This clonotype was recorded many times. The chain carries TRBV11-2 and TRBJ1-6; D ambiguous. Germline V gives CDR1 SGHAT, CDR2 FQNNGV. This CDR3 contains 16 residues. Trimming shortened V by 4 bases and J by 0 bases, and 10 bases separated the two germline ends. This CDR3 is CASSSHPGSYNSPLHF. In nucleotides, the CDR3 is TGTGCCAGCAGCTCTCACCCGGGCTCCTATAATTCACCCCTCCACTTT.

This clonotype was seen only a few times. The chain carries TRBV6-1 and TRBJ2-6; no firm D call. This CDR3 comprises 18 residues. Germline assignment: CDR1 MNHNS and CDR2 SASEGT. V lost 7 bases and J lost 1, with 20 bases in between. CDR3 in amino acids: CASTSHFVGESGANVLTF. The CDR3 DNA sequence: TGTGCCAGCACGAGTCATTTCGTTGGAGAATCTGGGGCCAACGTCCTGACTTTC.

This clonotype was counted once. The chain uses TRBV2 and TRBJ2-5; D not resolved. V lost 8 bases to trimming and J lost 2 bases, with 12 bases between them. This CDR3 region has 13 residues. The germline CDR1 and CDR2 sequences are SNHLY and FYNNEI. CDR3 loop: CASDRYSQETQYF. CDR3 bases: TGTGCCAGCGATCGCTACAGTCAAGAGACCCAGTACTTC.